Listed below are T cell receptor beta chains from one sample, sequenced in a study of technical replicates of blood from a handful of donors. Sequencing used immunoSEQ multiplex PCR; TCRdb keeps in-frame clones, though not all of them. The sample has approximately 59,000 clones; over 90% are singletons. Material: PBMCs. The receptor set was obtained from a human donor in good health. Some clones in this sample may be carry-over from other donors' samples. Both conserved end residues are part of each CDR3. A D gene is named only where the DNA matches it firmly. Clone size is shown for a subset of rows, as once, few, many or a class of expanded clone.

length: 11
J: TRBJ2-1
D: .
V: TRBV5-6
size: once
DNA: TGTGCCAGCAGCTTGGGAGCACGAGGGTTCTTC
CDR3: CASSLGARGFF

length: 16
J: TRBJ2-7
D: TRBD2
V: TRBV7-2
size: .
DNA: TGTGCCAGCAGCTTAGGCCGACTAGCAAGCTCCTACGAGCAGTACTTC
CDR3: CASSLGRLASSYEQYF

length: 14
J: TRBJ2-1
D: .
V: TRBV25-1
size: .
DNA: TGTGCCAGCAGTGAGGGGGCCTTTTATGGTGAGCAGTTCTTC
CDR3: CASSEGAFYGEQFF

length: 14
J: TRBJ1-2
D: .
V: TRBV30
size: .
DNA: TGTGCCTGGGGCGGGGGCAGGTCGGCCAATGGCTACACCTTC
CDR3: CAWGGGRSANGYTF

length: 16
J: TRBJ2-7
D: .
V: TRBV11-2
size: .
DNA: TGTGCCAGCAGCCCCCAATCAAGGACTGCGGAATACGAGCAGTACTTC
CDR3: CASSPQSRTAEYEQYF

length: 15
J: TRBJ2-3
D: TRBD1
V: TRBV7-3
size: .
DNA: TGTGCCAGCAGCACCCACAGGGGAAGCACAGATACGCAGTATTTT
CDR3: CASSTHRGSTDTQYF

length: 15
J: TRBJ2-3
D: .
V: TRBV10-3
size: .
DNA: TGTGCCATCAGTGAGGACAGGGGAGGGACAGATACGCAGTATTTT
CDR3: CAISEDRGGTDTQYF

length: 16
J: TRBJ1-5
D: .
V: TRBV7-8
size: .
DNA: TGTGCCAGCAGAATAGGAGGGAGAAATGGCAATCAGCCCCAGCATTTT
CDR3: CASRIGGRNGNQPQHF

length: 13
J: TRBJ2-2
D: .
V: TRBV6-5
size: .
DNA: TGTGCCAGTACAGGGCAGAACACCGGGGAGCTGTTTTTT
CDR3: CASTGQNTGELFF

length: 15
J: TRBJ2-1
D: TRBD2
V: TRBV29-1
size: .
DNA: TGCAGCGTTGAAGCAACCGGGGGGTCCTACAATGAGCAGTTCTTC
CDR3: CSVEATGGSYNEQFF

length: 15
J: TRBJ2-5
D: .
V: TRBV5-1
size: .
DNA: TGCGCCAGCAGCTTGCTGGGGCAGGGGCAAGAGACCCAGTACTTC
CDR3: CASSLLGQGQETQYF

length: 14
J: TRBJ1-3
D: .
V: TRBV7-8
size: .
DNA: TGTGCCAGCAGCTTTGAGTTTTCTGGAAACACCATATATTTT
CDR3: CASSFEFSGNTIYF

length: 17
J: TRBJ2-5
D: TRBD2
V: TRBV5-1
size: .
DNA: TGCGCCAGCAGCTTGGAGCTAGCGGGAGGGCCCCAAGAGACCCAGTACTTC
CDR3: CASSLELAGGPQETQYF

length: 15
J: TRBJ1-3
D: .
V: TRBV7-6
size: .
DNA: TGTGCCAGCAGCTTACAGGGGCGCTCTGGAAACACCATATATTTT
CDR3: CASSLQGRSGNTIYF

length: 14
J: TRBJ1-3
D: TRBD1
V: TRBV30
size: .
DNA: TGTGCCTGGACCTTGCAGGGGGCTGGAAACACCATATATTTT
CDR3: CAWTLQGAGNTIYF

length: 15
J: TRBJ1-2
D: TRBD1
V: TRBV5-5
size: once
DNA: TGTGCCAGCAGCTTCCAGGGGGCTTTCTTCCATGGCTACACCTTC
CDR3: CASSFQGAFFHGYTF

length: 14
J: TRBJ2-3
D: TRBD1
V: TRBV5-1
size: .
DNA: TGCGCCAGCAGCGACAGGGGGCTGGCAGATACGCAGTATTTT
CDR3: CASSDRGLADTQYF